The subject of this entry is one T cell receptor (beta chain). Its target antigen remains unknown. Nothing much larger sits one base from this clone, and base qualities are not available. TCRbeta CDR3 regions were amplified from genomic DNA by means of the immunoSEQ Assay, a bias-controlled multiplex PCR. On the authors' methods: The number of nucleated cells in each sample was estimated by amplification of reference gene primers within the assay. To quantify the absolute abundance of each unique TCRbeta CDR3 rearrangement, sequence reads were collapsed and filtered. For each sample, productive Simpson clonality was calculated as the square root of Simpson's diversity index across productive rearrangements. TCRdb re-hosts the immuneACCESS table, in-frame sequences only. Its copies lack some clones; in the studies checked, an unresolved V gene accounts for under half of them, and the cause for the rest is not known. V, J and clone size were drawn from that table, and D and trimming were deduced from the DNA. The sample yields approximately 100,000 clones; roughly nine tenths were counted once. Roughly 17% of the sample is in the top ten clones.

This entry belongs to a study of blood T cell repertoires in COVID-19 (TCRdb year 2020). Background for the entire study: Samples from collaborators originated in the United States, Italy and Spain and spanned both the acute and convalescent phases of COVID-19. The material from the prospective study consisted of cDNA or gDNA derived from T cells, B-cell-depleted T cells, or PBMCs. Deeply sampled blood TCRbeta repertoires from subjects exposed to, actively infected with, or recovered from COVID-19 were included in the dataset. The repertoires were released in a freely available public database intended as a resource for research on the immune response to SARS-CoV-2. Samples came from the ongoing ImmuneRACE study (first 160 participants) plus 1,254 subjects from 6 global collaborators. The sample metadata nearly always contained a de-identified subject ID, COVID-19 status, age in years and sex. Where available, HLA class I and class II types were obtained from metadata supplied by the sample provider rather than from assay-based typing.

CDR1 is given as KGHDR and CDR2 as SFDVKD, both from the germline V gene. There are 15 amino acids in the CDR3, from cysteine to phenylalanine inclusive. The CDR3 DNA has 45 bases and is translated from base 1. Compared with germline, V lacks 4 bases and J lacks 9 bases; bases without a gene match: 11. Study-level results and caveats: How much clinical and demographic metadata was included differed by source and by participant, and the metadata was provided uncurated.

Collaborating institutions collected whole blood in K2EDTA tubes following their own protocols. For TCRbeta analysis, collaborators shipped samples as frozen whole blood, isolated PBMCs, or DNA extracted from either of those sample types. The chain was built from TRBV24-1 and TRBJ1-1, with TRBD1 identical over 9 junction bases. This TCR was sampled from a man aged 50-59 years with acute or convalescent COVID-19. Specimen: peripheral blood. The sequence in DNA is TGTGCCACCAGTGACTCCGGGACAGGGAGGGGTAAAGCTTTCTTT. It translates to CATSDSGTGRGKAFF.